A single sample gave rise to the 10 T cell receptor beta chains below, sequenced in a study of blood T cell repertoires in COVID-19. Sequencing was performed with immunoSEQ multiplex PCR; in TCRdb, only in-frame clones are kept and a portion is missing. The sample carries 120,000 to 150,000 clones, around 82% recorded once. Specimen: PBMCs or T cells enriched from blood (not recorded which). The receptors were sampled from a man aged 50 to 60 in a cohort exposed to, infected with or recovered from COVID-19 (not recorded which).

The table lists this clone with a count of one. The J gene is TRBJ2-7, the V gene TRBV18, with 9 nucleotides matching TRBD1. This CDR3 is built from 14 residues. J gave up 1 base and V 7 bases, and 5 bases lay outside the gene matches. The V gene's germline CDR1 is KGHSH and CDR2 LQKENI. CDR3 sequence (DNA): TGTGCCAGCTTCGGCGGGACAGGGTCCTACGAGCAGTACTTC. Encoded protein: CASFGGTGSYEQYF.

This chain uses TRBV6-2 or TRBV6-3 with TRBJ2-7, with 7 nucleotides matching TRBD1. The CDR3 covers 13 residues. CDR1 MNHEY and CDR2 SVGEGT come from the germline V gene. V was clipped by 6 bases and J by 7 bases; unmatched bases: 9. The CDR3 DNA reads TGTGCCAGCAGCGGAAACAGGGGCGAGGAGCAGTACTTC. This gives the protein CASSGNRGEEQYF.

This chain connects TRBV11-2 to TRBJ1-2; TRBD1 is a possible D gene (5 bases). The CDR3 runs to 14 residues. The germline CDR1 and CDR2 sequences are SGHAT and FQNNGV. The V gene lost 5 bases and the J gene lost 4 bases, with 14 bases spanning the gap. CDR3 DNA: TGTGCCAGCAGCCCACAGGTGGGCAGCTATGGCTACACCTTC. Protein product: CASSPQVGSYGYTF.

The V gene is TRBV5-1, the J gene TRBJ1-1, with D maybe TRBD1 (6 bases). The CDR3 spans 18 residues. Per the germline V gene, CDR1 is SGHRS and CDR2 is YFSETQ. Trimming pared 2 bases from V and 0 bases from J, leaving 20 bases between. The CDR3 nucleotides read TGCGCCAGCAGCTTAGATCCCAGGACAGCAAAGTTGAACACTGAAGCTTTCTTT. Protein: CASSLDPRTAKLNTEAFF.

This chain joins TRBV25-1 and TRBJ1-6; 7 nucleotides agree with TRBD1. With 8 bases clipped from V and 14 bases from J, the junction kept 9 bases outside the gene matches. This CDR3 spans 12 amino acids. Germline-derived CDR1 and CDR2 are MGHDK and SYGVNS. The CDR3 protein is CASGGGRESLHF. The CDR3, as DNA: TGTGCCAGCGGAGGGGGCCGCGAGTCCCTCCACTTT.

The V and J genes are TRBV27 and TRBJ1-2, with TRBD1 identical over 7 bases. This CDR3 has 16 residues. The junction had 10 bases not matched to a gene; V was cut back by 5 bases and J by 1 base. In germline, CDR1 is MNHEY, CDR2 SMNVEV (reference sequence). Here the CDR3 DNA reads TGTGCCAGCAGTACCCTACAGGGGTTCCTTAACTATGGCTACACCTTC. Its translation: CASSTLQGFLNYGYTF.

The chain carries TRBV19 and TRBJ1-6, with D possibly being TRBD1 (6 bases). Per the germline V gene, CDR1 is LNHDA and CDR2 is SQIVND (reference sequence). Trimming stripped 4 bases from V and 6 bases from J, with 10 bases between. The CDR3 runs 14 residues. CDR3 sequence: CASSSTGFNSPLHF. CDR3 nucleotides: TGTGCCAGTAGTAGTACAGGGTTTAATTCACCCCTCCACTTT.

Of note for this clone: One junction end does not reproduce the germline sequence, and a read error may be involved. V and J are TRBV3-1 (or the pseudogene TRBV3-2) and TRBJ2-3; 13 bases align to TRBD2. The CDR3 is 17 amino acids. Germline CDR1 and CDR2: LGHDT and YNNKEL (reference sequence). This CDR3 is CASSKELAGGPTDTQYF. The CDR3 bases are TGTGCCAGCAGCAAAGAACTAGCGGGAGGGCCCACAGATACGCAGTATTTT.

This clone came up a few times. This CDR3 reads CATKGQGKISDQPQHF. The CDR3 DNA reads as TGTGCCACAAAGGGACAGGGAAAGATTTCCGATCAGCCCCAGCATTTT. The chain employs TRBV24-1 and TRBJ1-5; the match to TRBD1 covers 9 bases. J gave up 5 bases and V 10 bases, and 14 bases lay outside the gene matches. Per the germline V gene, CDR1 is KGHDR and CDR2 is SFDVKD. The CDR3 is 16 amino acids.

This clone was seen once. This chain uses TRBV28 with TRBJ2-7; a weak D match, TRBD2 (5 bases). The V gene lost 3 bases and the J gene lost 2 bases, with 11 bases spanning the gap. Germline assignment: CDR1 MDHEN and CDR2 SYDVKM. The CDR3 sequence is 14 residues long. CDR3 in DNA: TGTGCCAGCAGTTTGCGAGGGTTCCCCTACGAGCAGTACTTC. This gives the protein CASSLRGFPYEQYF.